The rows below give T cell receptor beta chains drawn from one sample of a study of T cells in Graves' hyperthyroidism and ophthalmopathy. A single record per CDR3 protein comes from TCRdb applying MiXCR to the multiplex PCR reads. The sample records about 530,000 distinct CDR3 sequences, about 15% being singletons. Sequenced sample: blood. The receptors here all came from a woman under 30 with Graves' ophthalmopathy. Each CDR3 is given with its conserved first and last residue. A D gene is named only where the DNA matches it firmly. Size tells how often a clone was seen (once, few, many) or the class of an expanded clone, and some rows leave it out.

TRBJ1-5	.	TRBV27	many	TGTGCCAGCAGTTTAAGGGGGGGGTCGGCCAATCAGCCCCAGCATTTT	CASSLRGGSANQPQHF
TRBJ1-4	TRBD1	TRBV7-9	many	TGTGCCAGCAGCTTACTCGGACAGGGCGCGGAAAAACTGTTTTTT	CASSLLGQGAEKLFF
TRBJ2-3	.	TRBV12-3/TRBV12-4	many	TGTGCCAGCAGTGGGTCGGCTCCGCGGACCTTCGGTAGCACAGATACGCAGTATTTT	CASSGSAPRTFGSTDTQYF
TRBJ1-1	TRBD1	TRBV13	.	TGTGCCAGCAGTTCCTGGGTGGTCCGAGACAGGGGGCGAGGGACTGAAGCTTTCTTT	CASSSWVVRDRGRGTEAFF
TRBJ1-2	.	TRBV20-1	few	TGCAGTGCTAGGTCGACAGAAGCGATAGGCTACACCTTC	CSARSTEAIGYTF
TRBJ1-1	.	TRBV6-6	many	TGTGCCAGCAGTTACAATGGGAAAGGAAACACTGAAGCTTTCTTT	CASSYNGKGNTEAFF
TRBJ1-2	.	TRBV28	many	TGTGCCAGCAGTTTAGATCGCACAGGGCCATATGGCTACACCTTC	CASSLDRTGPYGYTF
TRBJ2-7	TRBD1	TRBV19	many	TGTGCCAGTAGCAATCACAGGGGACCTTCCTACGAGCAGTACTTC	CASSNHRGPSYEQYF
TRBJ2-1	.	TRBV14	.	TGTGCCAGCAGCCCGACACAGGGAGGTGAGCAGTTCTTC	CASSPTQGGEQFF
TRBJ2-7	TRBD1	TRBV20-1	.	TGCAGTGCTAGGATGGGACAGGGGGAATACGAGCAGTACTTC	CSARMGQGEYEQYF
TRBJ2-2	TRBD1	TRBV25-1	few	TGTGCCAGCGCCGGGACAGCGAACACCGGGGAGCTGTTTTTT	CASAGTANTGELFF
TRBJ2-2	.	TRBV6-2/TRBV6-3	.	TGTGCCAGCAGTTACTCCCCTGGAATTTACACCGGGGAGCTGTTTTTT	CASSYSPGIYTGELFF
TRBJ2-5	.	TRBV6-1	many	TGTGCCAGCAGTCTGTCTAGCGCGGGCCAAGAGACCCAGTACTTC	CASSLSSAGQETQYF
TRBJ1-4	.	TRBV27	many	TGTGCCAGCAGTTCGAGCCTTGACACATCAGGGAGTGAAAAACTGTTTTTT	CASSSSLDTSGSEKLFF
TRBJ2-1	TRBD2	TRBV5-4	few	TGTGCCAGCAGCAAAGGACTAGCGGGGGGGAACTACAATGAGCAGTTCTTC	CASSKGLAGGNYNEQFF
TRBJ1-1	.	TRBV6-6	many	TGTGCCAGCAGTTACCCGCGGGAGAACACTGAAGCTTTCTTT	CASSYPRENTEAFF
TRBJ1-5	.	TRBV3-1	.	TGTGCCAGCGGTGGGTCTGGCAATCAGCCCCAGCATTTT	CASGGSGNQPQHF
TRBJ1-1	TRBD1	TRBV6-1	many	TGTGCCAGCAGTCTCCGACAGGGCCTCGGGAAAGCTTTCTTT	CASSLRQGLGKAFF
TRBJ2-7	.	TRBV30	many	TGTGCCTGGAGTGAGGAGGAAGGGGCCGAGCAGTACTTC	CAWSEEEGAEQYF
TRBJ2-7	.	TRBV9	many	TGTGCCAGCAGCGTAGACGCAGAAATGCGGCAGTACTTC	CASSVDAEMRQYF
TRBJ2-7	.	TRBV6-1	many	TGTGCCAGCGCGGGACCACACGAGCAGTACTTC	CASAGPHEQYF
TRBJ2-4	.	TRBV6-1	many	TGTGCCAGCAGTGAAGGACTAACCCACTATAGGGACATTCAGTACTTC	CASSEGLTHYRDIQYF
TRBJ1-1	TRBD1	TRBV20-1	.	TGCAGTGCTATCAACAGGGGGCGGGTAAACACTGAAGCTTCCTTT	CSAINRGRVNTEASF
TRBJ2-5	.	TRBV13	few	TGTGCCAGCAGCAAAAGGGGACAAAGGTACGGGACCCAGTACTTC	CASSKRGQRYGTQYF
TRBJ2-7	.	TRBV10-3	few	TGTGCCATCAGGACACCCGACTCCTACGAGCAGTACTTC	CAIRTPDSYEQYF
TRBJ2-2	.	TRBV19	.	TGTGCCAGTACTTTCAATTTAAACACCGGGGAGCTGTTTTTT	CASTFNLNTGELFF
TRBJ1-2	.	TRBV7-3	.	TGTGCCAGCAGCCAACAAACCCAGAAGACAACGCGGACTAACTATGGCTACACCTTC	CASSQQTQKTTRTNYGYTF
TRBJ2-7	.	TRBV4-3	few	TGCGCCAGCAGCCAAGGTCAGGGTGTCGACGAGCAGTACTTC	CASSQGQGVDEQYF
TRBJ1-3	TRBD1	TRBV30	.	TGTGCCTGGGACAGGGCAAAGTCCTCTGGAAACACCATATATTTT	CAWDRAKSSGNTIYF
TRBJ1-5	.	TRBV6-1	many	TGTGCCAGCAGGAAACCTCCGGGCCTCGATCGCAATCAGCCCCAGCATTTT	CASRKPPGLDRNQPQHF
TRBJ2-1	.	TRBV20-1	.	TGCAGTGCTAGTGACAATGTTTTTGATGAGCAGTTCTTC	CSASDNVFDEQFF
TRBJ2-2	TRBD2	TRBV11-3	.	TGTGCCAGCAGCTTAGATCAGCTAGCGGGAGCCACCGGGGAGCTGTTTTTT	CASSLDQLAGATGELFF
TRBJ1-1	.	TRBV10-3	.	TGTGCCATCAGGCCTCCCGGGGAGAACACTGAAGCTTTCTTT	CAIRPPGENTEAFF
TRBJ2-1	TRBD2	TRBV3-1	many	TGTGCCAGCAGCCCCTTGGGACTAGCGTACAATGAGCAGTTCTTC	CASSPLGLAYNEQFF
TRBJ2-3	.	TRBV11-1	many	TGTGCCAGCAGCCCCAAGACGGACAGCGATACGCAGTATTTT	CASSPKTDSDTQYF
TRBJ2-2	.	TRBV7-2	few	TGTGCCAGCAGCTTCAAGACAGGTGCCGGGGAGCTGTTTTTT	CASSFKTGAGELFF
TRBJ2-2	TRBD2	TRBV28	.	TGTGCCAGCTTGGGACTAGCGGGGAACACCGGGGAGCTGTTTTTT	CASLGLAGNTGELFF
TRBJ2-5	.	TRBV7-9	few	TGTGCCAGCAGCCCCAGATTTCGCGCCCAAGAGACCCAGTACTTC	CASSPRFRAQETQYF
TRBJ2-1	TRBD2	TRBV14	many	TGTGCCAGCAGCCCGGGACTAGGGTCCTACAATGAGCAGTTCTTC	CASSPGLGSYNEQFF
TRBJ1-5	.	TRBV20-1	.	TGCAGTGCTAGAGATCAGGACCAGCCCCAGCATTTT	CSARDQDQPQHF
TRBJ1-2	TRBD1	TRBV15	many	TGTGCCACCAGCATTGGCACATACAGGGGCGGCTACACCTTC	CATSIGTYRGGYTF
TRBJ1-1	.	TRBV30	few	TGTGCCTATCTGGGGGAGATGAACACTGAAGCTTCCTTT	CAYLGEMNTEASF
TRBJ2-3	.	TRBV7-2	many	TGTGCCAGCAGCTTACCAAACACAGGGAACGGGACAGATACGCAGTATTTT	CASSLPNTGNGTDTQYF
TRBJ1-1	.	TRBV6-5	.	TGTGCCAGCAGTTACTCTGGTGCGAACACTGAAGCTTTCTTT	CASSYSGANTEAFF
TRBJ2-2	TRBD1	TRBV24-1	.	TGTGCCACCGGTCCGGGACAGGGAAGTTCGAACACCGGGGAGCTGTTTTTT	CATGPGQGSSNTGELFF
TRBJ2-7	TRBD2	TRBV20-1	few	TGCAGTGCTAGGGGTCTCCAGCGGGGGTACGAGCAGTACTTC	CSARGLQRGYEQYF
TRBJ2-7	.	TRBV6-5	many	TGTGCCAGCAGTTACTGGGGATCGAAAGACGAGCAGTACTTC	CASSYWGSKDEQYF
TRBJ2-5	.	TRBV7-9	few	TGTGCCAGCAGCCGGACTTCCAACGATGAGACCCAGTACTTC	CASSRTSNDETQYF
TRBJ2-7	TRBD2	TRBV7-2	many	TGTGCCAGCAGCTACGGACTAGCGGGGTCCTACGAGCAGTACTTC	CASSYGLAGSYEQYF
TRBJ2-3	.	TRBV11-2	many	TGTGCCAGCAGCTTCCCCGGGACAGATACGCAGTATTTT	CASSFPGTDTQYF
TRBJ1-1	.	TRBV14	few	TGTGCCAGCAGCCAAGATTACGGGGGCCAAGCTTTCTTT	CASSQDYGGQAFF
TRBJ1-1	TRBD1	TRBV28	many	TGTGCCAGCAGCACCGGGACAGGGAGACCTGAAGCTTTCTTT	CASSTGTGRPEAFF
TRBJ2-3	.	TRBV2	.	TGTGCCAGCACGGAGCGCGGGGATACGCAGTATTTT	CASTERGDTQYF
TRBJ2-3	.	TRBV6-5	.	TGTGCCAGCAGTTGGCAGGGGGGGCCCGATACGCAGTATTTT	CASSWQGGPDTQYF